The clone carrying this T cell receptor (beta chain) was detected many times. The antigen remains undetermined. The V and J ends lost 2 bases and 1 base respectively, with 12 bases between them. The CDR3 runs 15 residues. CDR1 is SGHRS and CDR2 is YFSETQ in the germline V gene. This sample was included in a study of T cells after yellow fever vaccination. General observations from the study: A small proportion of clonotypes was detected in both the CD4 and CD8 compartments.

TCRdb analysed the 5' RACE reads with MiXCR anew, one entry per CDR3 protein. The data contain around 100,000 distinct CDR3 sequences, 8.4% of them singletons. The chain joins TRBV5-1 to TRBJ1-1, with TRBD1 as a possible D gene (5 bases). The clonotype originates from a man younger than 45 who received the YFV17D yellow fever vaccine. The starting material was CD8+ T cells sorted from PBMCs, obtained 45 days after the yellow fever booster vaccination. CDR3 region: CASSFLQEPNTEAFF. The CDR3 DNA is TGCGCCAGCAGCTTCCTACAGGAACCGAACACTGAAGCTTTCTTT.